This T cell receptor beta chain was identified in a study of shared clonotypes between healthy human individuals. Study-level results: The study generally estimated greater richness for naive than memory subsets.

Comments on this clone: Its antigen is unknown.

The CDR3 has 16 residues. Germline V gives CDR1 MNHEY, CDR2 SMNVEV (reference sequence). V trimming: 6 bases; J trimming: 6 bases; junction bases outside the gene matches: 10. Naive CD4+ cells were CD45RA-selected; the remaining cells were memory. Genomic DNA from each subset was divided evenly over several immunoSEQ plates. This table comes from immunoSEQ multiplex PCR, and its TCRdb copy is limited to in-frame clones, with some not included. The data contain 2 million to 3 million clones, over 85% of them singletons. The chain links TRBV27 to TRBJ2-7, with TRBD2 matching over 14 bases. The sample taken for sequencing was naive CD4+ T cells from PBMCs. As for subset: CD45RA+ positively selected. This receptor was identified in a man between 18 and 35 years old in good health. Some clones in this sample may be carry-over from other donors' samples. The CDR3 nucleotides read TGTGCCAGCAGCCTGCTAGGGACTAGCGGGAGAGTCGAGCAGTACTTC. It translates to CASSLLGTSGRVEQYF.